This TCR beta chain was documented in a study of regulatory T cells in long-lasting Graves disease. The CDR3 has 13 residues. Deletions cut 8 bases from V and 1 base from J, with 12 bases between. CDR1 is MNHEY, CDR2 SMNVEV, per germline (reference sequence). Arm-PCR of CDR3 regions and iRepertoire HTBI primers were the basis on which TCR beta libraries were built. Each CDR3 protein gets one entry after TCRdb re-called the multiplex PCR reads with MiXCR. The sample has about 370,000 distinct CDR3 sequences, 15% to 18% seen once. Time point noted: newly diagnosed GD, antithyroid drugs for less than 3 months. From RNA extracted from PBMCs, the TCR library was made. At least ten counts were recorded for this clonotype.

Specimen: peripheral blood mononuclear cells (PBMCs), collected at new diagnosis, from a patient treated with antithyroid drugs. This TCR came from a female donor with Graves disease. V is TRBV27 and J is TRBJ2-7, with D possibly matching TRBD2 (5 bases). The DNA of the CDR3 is TGTGCCAGCGCGTCTAGCTTGTCCTACGAGCAGTACTTC. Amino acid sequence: CASASSLSYEQYF.